The 19 T cell receptor beta chains given below trace back to one sample, sequenced in a study of cytomegalovirus exposure and HLA in healthy donors. Primers for the PCR totalled 60 Vbeta and 13 Jbeta. Generated by immunoSEQ multiplex PCR, the TCRdb table keeps only in-frame clones and is missing some. Of about 160,000 clones listed, just under 75% are singletons. Sequencing used PBMCs. The receptors derive from a woman aged 18-35 years in good health and CMV-seronegative.

There are a few counts of this clone. The V call is TRBV7-6, the J call TRBJ1-2, with D maybe TRBD1 (5 bases). This CDR3 has 13 residues. Germline V gene data show CDR1 as SGHVS and CDR2 as FNYEAQ. Trimming took off 3 bases at V and 8 bases at J, with 13 bases between the two ends. Here the CDR3 reads CASSFRGGNGYTF. In DNA form, the CDR3 reads TGTGCCAGCAGCTTCCGGGGGGGGAACGGCTACACCTTC.

V is TRBV29-1 and J is TRBJ2-2; 9 nucleotides align to TRBD2. Germline CDR1 is SQVTM and CDR2 is ANQGSEA. This CDR3 is 15 amino acids long. Trimming cost V 7 bases and J 4 bases; bases outside gene matches: 10. The CDR3 DNA reads as TGCAGCGCCCGTCCGACTAGCGGACCCACCGGGGAGCTGTTTTTT. Amino acid sequence: CSARPTSGPTGELFF.

The chain recombines TRBV7-9 with TRBJ1-1; D gene uncertain. Per germline, CDR1 SEHNR and CDR2 FQNEAQ (reference sequence). Between the trimmed V and J ends, which lost 2 bases and 0 bases, there was a span of 4 bases. This CDR3 has 13 amino acids. CDR3 region: CASSLPVNTEAFF. CDR3 DNA: TGTGCCAGCAGCTTACCAGTGAACACTGAAGCTTTCTTT.

J is TRBJ2-6 and V is TRBV28; 7 bases fit TRBD1. From germline, CDR1 is MDHEN and CDR2 SYDVKM. V dropped 6 bases and J dropped 0; count of bases not matched to a gene: 5. There are 16 residues in the CDR3. DNA for the CDR3: TGTGCCAGCAGCCCCGGGACAGCCTCTGGGGCCAACGTCCTGACTTTC. Translated: CASSPGTASGANVLTF.

V usage is TRBV29-1 and J usage is TRBJ2-7, with 15 bases fitting TRBD2. Germline V gives CDR1 SQVTM, CDR2 ANQGSEA. This CDR3 is 16 amino acids long. The ends lost 8 bases at V and 9 bases at J; junction bases unmatched: 17. In DNA, the CDR3 is TGCAGCACCTCGTTATTAGGGACTAGCGGGAGGAGAGCGCAGTACGTC. This translates into CSTSLLGTSGRRAQYV.

V gene TRBV7-8 combines with J gene TRBJ2-2; unclear D gene. CDR1 and CDR2 from the germline V gene are SGHVS and FQNEAQ. CDR3 length: 13 amino acids. Trimming pared 4 bases from V and 2 bases from J, leaving 5 bases between. In nucleotides, the CDR3 is TGTGCCAGCAGCTCAACAAACACCGGGGAGCTGTTTTTT. Encoded protein: CASSSTNTGELFF.

V gene TRBV18 combines with J gene TRBJ2-5; the D gene is possibly TRBD1 (5 bases). CDR3 length: 15 residues. The V gene lost 2 bases and the J gene lost 2 bases, with 12 bases spanning the gap. CDR1 is KGHSH, CDR2 LQKENI, per germline. The CDR3 reads CASSPKSPGQETQYF. In nucleotides, the CDR3 is TGTGCCAGCTCACCAAAGAGCCCAGGGCAAGAGACCCAGTACTTC.

The genes are TRBV5-1 and TRBJ2-1, with D perhaps TRBD2 (6 bases). The germline gives CDR1 SGHRS, CDR2 YFSETQ. This CDR3 is built from 13 residues. The germline V and J ends were trimmed by 4 bases and 7 bases, with 12 bases remaining between them. The CDR3 loop is CASSITSWNEQFF. The CDR3 DNA sequence: TGCGCCAGCAGCATCACTAGCTGGAATGAGCAGTTCTTC. Full variable domain (missing parts from reference TRBV5-1 and TRBJ2-1): KAGVTQTPRYLIKTRGQQVTLSCSPISGHRSVSWYQQTPGQGLQFLFEYFSETQRNKGNFPGRFSGRQFSNSRSEMNVSTLELGDSALYLCASSITSWNEQFFGPGTRLTVL.

The V and J genes are TRBV6-1 and TRBJ1-1; D possibly corresponds to TRBD1 (6 bases). The germline gives CDR1 MNHNS, CDR2 SASEGT. Trimming took off 6 bases at V and 4 bases at J, with 18 bases between the two ends. The CDR3 has 15 residues. The CDR3 bases are TGTGCCAGCAGAGGGGGACCGCAGGACGGCACTGAAGCTTTCTTT. Protein sequence: CASRGGPQDGTEAFF.

This chain connects TRBV6-1 to TRBJ1-2; no reliable D call. Germline V gives CDR1 MNHNS, CDR2 SASEGT. Trimming took 0 bases from V and 4 from J, leaving 15 bases between them. The CDR3 length is 16 residues. The CDR3 here is CASSEARPGKSYGYTF. The CDR3 coding sequence is TGTGCCAGCAGTGAAGCCCGGCCGGGGAAGAGCTATGGCTACACCTTC.

The V and J genes are TRBV25-1 and TRBJ2-3; 9 bases line up with TRBD2. The germline V gene encodes CDR1 MGHDK and CDR2 SYGVNS. V gave up 2 bases and J gave up 5 bases; unmatched junction bases: 8. The CDR3 covers 16 residues. CDR3 loop: CASSEDLAGPLDTQYF. DNA of the CDR3: TGTGCCAGCAGTGAAGATCTAGCGGGGCCCCTAGATACGCAGTATTTT.

A few counts support this clone. The V gene is TRBV11-2, the J gene TRBJ2-1; possibly TRBD2 for D (5 bases). From germline, CDR1 is SGHAT and CDR2 FQNNGV. The CDR3 loop spans 15 amino acids. Trimming took 4 bases from V and 7 from J, leaving 17 bases between them. Here the CDR3 reads CASSSGGRNGNEQFF. The CDR3 DNA follows: TGTGCCAGCAGCTCTGGCGGGCGGAATGGGAATGAGCAGTTCTTC.

The chain carries TRBV16 and TRBJ2-5; TRBD1 matches at 8 bases. The germline V gene has CDR1 KGHSY and CDR2 FQNENV. Trimming cost V 1 base and J 5 bases; bases outside gene matches: 6. The CDR3 has 15 amino acids. CDR3 coding DNA: TGTGCCAGCAGCCAATGGACAGGGAGGTTGGAGACCCAGTACTTC. It yields the protein CASSQWTGRLETQYF.

The V gene is TRBV2, the J gene TRBJ1-1; TRBD1 aligns across 9 bases. The V segment lost 4 bases and the J segment 10 bases; nucleotides outside the gene matches: 7. Germline V gene lookup returns CDR1 SNHLY and CDR2 FYNNEI. The CDR3 is made up of 13 amino acids. CDR3 loop: CASSGANRGRAFF. CDR3 DNA sequence: TGTGCCAGCAGTGGCGCTAACAGGGGGCGAGCTTTCTTT.

The chain is built from TRBV5-1 and TRBJ1-3, with TRBD1 matching over 8 bases. The CDR3 is 16 amino acids. Germline-derived CDR1 and CDR2 are SGHRS and YFSETQ. The V segment lost 0 bases and the J segment 8 bases; nucleotides outside the gene matches: 10. CDR3: CASSLDRGFLGDTIYF. The CDR3 nucleotides are TGCGCCAGCAGCTTGGACAGGGGGTTCCTTGGTGACACCATATATTTT.

This clone was detected a few times. The rearrangement links TRBV28 to TRBJ1-1; no firm D call. Trimming pared 1 base from V and 4 bases from J, leaving 10 bases between. CDR3 length: 14 residues. CDR1 and CDR2 (germline): MDHEN, SYDVKM. Here the CDR3 DNA reads TGTGCCAGCAGTTTATCCAGTCGGGTCACTGAAGCTTTCTTT. Translated, it gives CASSLSSRVTEAFF.

The genes are TRBV6-5 and TRBJ1-2, with 11 nucleotides matching TRBD1. From germline, CDR1 is MNHEY and CDR2 SVGAGI. CDR3 length: 15 amino acids. Trimming took 7 bases from V and 7 from J; bases not matched to a gene: 11. In DNA, the CDR3 is TGTGCCAGCACCCTGAGGACAGGGGGCGCGAGTGGCTACACCTTC. Translation gives CASTLRTGGASGYTF.

V gene TRBV7-2 combines with J gene TRBJ2-1; a weak D match, TRBD2 (7 bases). The CDR3 contains 16 residues. Between the trimmed V and J ends, which lost 1 base and 9 bases, there was a span of 19 bases. Per the germline V gene, CDR1 is SGHTA and CDR2 is FQGNSA. The CDR3 sequence: CASSLGLRGGRGEQFF. The DNA for the CDR3 is TGTGCCAGCAGCTTAGGGCTAAGGGGGGGGCGGGGTGAGCAGTTCTTC.

This sequence joins TRBV7-2 and TRBJ2-5; maybe TRBD1 (6 bases). CDR1 is SGHTA and CDR2 is FQGNSA in the germline V gene. Trimming pared 1 base from V and 3 bases from J, leaving 12 bases between. There are 15 residues in the CDR3. CDR3 sequence: CASSLVPGAEETQYF. The CDR3 region has the DNA TGTGCCAGCAGCTTAGTCCCAGGGGCAGAAGAGACCCAGTACTTC.